These 10 T cell receptor beta chains were all obtained from the same sample, sequenced in a study of T cell responses to AZD1222 COVID-19 vaccine. TCRdb keeps only in-frame clones here, not all; method: immunoSEQ multiplex PCR. The table shows around 96,000 clones, with about 88% occurring only once. Sequenced material: peripheral blood, taken on day 0 of AZD1222 vaccination. Receptor source: an adult in good health.

The rearrangement joins TRBV3-1 (or the pseudogene TRBV3-2) to TRBJ2-5, with TRBD2 matching over 9 bases. Germline CDR1 is LGHDT and CDR2 is YNNKEL (reference sequence). The junction had 11 bases not matched to a gene; V was cut back by 1 base and J by 5 bases. This CDR3 comprises 17 residues. The DNA for the CDR3 is TGTGCCAGCAGCCAAGGCCTCGGCGGGGGGGCGTGGGAGACCCAGTACTTC. Encoded protein: CASSQGLGGGAWETQYF.

The rearrangement links TRBV6-5 to TRBJ1-1; 8 bases are a match to TRBD1. Germline CDR1 reads MNHEY; CDR2 reads SVGAGI. V shed 7 bases, J shed 8 bases, and the junction held 3 bases outside the gene matches. The CDR3 is 11 residues long. CDR3 in amino acids: CASTRDREAFF. The CDR3 DNA is TGTGCCAGCACTCGGGACAGGGAAGCTTTCTTT.

The count of this clone is one. The chain couples TRBV27 to TRBJ2-3, with 7 bases that match TRBD2. The V segment lost 5 bases and the J segment 6 bases; nucleotides outside the gene matches: 2. This CDR3 region has 12 residues. Germline V lookup: CDR1 MNHEY, CDR2 SMNVEV (reference sequence). CDR3 amino acids: CASSLGGDTQYF. In DNA form, the CDR3 reads TGTGCCAGCAGTCTGGGGGGGGATACGCAGTATTTT.

This sequence joins TRBV6-5 and TRBJ2-7; tentatively, D is TRBD1 (6 bases). CDR1 MNHEY and CDR2 SVGAGI come from the germline V gene. This CDR3 has 15 amino acids. V was pared by 5 bases and J by 2 bases, with 16 bases between. The CDR3 nucleotides read TGTGCCAGCAGTAAGTCTCAGGGGATAACCTACGAGCAGTACTTC. Translation: CASSKSQGITYEQYF.

CDR3 residues: CASSQDRLRPGANYGYTF. Written as DNA, the CDR3 is TGTGCCAGCAGCCAAGACAGATTAAGGCCAGGAGCTAACTATGGCTACACCTTC. The chain has TRBV3-1 (or the pseudogene TRBV3-2) and TRBJ1-2; D ambiguous. The CDR3 contains 18 residues. Germline V CDR1 and CDR2: LGHDT, YNNKEL (reference sequence). The germline V and J ends were trimmed by 0 bases and 0 bases, with 17 bases remaining between them.

V gene TRBV28 combines with J gene TRBJ1-4, with D perhaps matching TRBD1 (5 bases). The CDR3 loop spans 13 amino acids. CDR1 MDHEN and CDR2 SYDVKM come from the germline V gene. In nucleotides, the CDR3 is TGTGCTGGCGGGGGGGTTGGTAATGAAAAACTGTTTTTT. Protein: CAGGGVGNEKLFF.

V usage is TRBV19 and J usage is TRBJ1-2; TRBD1 matches 10 bases. Germline V gives CDR1 LNHDA, CDR2 SQIVND (reference sequence). V was pared by 9 bases and J by 6 bases, with 13 bases of the junction left unmatched. The CDR3 is 15 amino acids. CDR3: CASLTPPGQGNGYTF. In DNA, the CDR3 is TGTGCCAGCCTCACACCTCCGGGACAGGGGAATGGCTACACCTTC. Using reference TRBV19 and TRBJ1-2 for the parts outside the CDR3, the full variable domain is DGGITQSPKYLFRKEGQNVTLSCEQNLNHDAMYWYRQDPGQGLRLIYYSQIVNDFQKGDIAEGYSVSREKKESFPLTVTSAQKNPTAFYLCASLTPPGQGNGYTFGSGTRLTVV.

This clone came up once. The genes are TRBV28 and TRBJ2-7; unclear D gene. V dropped 5 bases and J dropped 3 bases, with 8 bases sitting between them. The CDR3 loop spans 12 amino acids. In germline, CDR1 is MDHEN, CDR2 SYDVKM. CDR3 protein: CASSPEYYEQYF. The CDR3 DNA reads TGTGCCAGCAGTCCTGAGTACTACGAGCAGTACTTC.

The chain recombines TRBV4-1 with TRBJ2-3; 10 nucleotides line up with TRBD2. The CDR3 totals 18 residues. Germline values: CDR1 MGHRA, CDR2 YSYEKL. After removal of 1 base from V and 0 bases from J, the junction contained 7 bases not matched to a gene. Here the CDR3 DNA reads TGCGCCAGCAGCCAAGGAGCTAGCGGGGGCACTAGCACAGATACGCAGTATTTT. It codes for CASSQGASGGTSTDTQYF.

The V and J genes are TRBV6-5 and TRBJ2-7, with D possibly called TRBD1 or TRBD2 (5 bases each). In germline, CDR1 is MNHEY, CDR2 SVGAGI. The CDR3 has 13 residues. Trimming shortened V by 2 bases and J by 5 bases, and 10 bases separated the two germline ends. DNA of the CDR3: TGTGCCAGCAGTTACCTCGGGGCCAACGAGCAGTACTTC. Encoded protein: CASSYLGANEQYF.